This T cell receptor beta chain is drawn from a study of blood T cell repertoires in COVID-19. Overall study: COVID-19 samples from acute and convalescent phases originated in the United States, Italy and Spain. T cells, B-cell-depleted T cells, or PBMCs supplied cDNA or gDNA.

Followed over time, Seattle patients had been enrolled while infection was active. As handled by the study authors: By means of reference gene primer amplification, nucleated cell counts were estimated. Assay used: immunoSEQ multiplex PCR; TCRdb lists only in-frame clones, some missing. V, J and clone size are those of that table, while D and trimming were read from the DNA. The data show about 150,000 clones, about 85% seen once. Germline lookup yields CDR1 MNHNS and CDR2 SASEGT. Trimming stripped 1 base from V and 8 bases from J, with 12 bases between. CDR3 length: 14 amino acids. Sequenced: peripheral blood. The sequence derives from an older woman with COVID-19, enrolled during active disease. The gene calls are TRBV6-1 and TRBJ1-3; TRBD1 is a possible D gene (5 bases). CDR3 coding DNA: TGTGCCAGCAGTGAAGGGGGCGCAAGTGACACCATATATTTT. This sequence encodes CASSEGGASDTIYF.